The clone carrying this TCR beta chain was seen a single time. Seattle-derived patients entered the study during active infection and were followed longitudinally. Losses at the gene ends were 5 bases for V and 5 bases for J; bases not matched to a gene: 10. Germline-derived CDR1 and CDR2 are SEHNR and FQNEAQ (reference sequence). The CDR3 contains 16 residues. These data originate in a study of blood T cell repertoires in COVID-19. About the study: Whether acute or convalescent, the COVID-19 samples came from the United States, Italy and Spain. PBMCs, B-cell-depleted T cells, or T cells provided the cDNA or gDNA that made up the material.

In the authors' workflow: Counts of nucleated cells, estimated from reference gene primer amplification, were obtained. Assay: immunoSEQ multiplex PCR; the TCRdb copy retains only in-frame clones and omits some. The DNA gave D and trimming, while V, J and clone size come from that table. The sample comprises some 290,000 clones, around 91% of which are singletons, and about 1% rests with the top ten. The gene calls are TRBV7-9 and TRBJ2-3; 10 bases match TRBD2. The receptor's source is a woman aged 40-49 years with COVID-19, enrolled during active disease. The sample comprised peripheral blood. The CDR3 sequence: CASSLQAGGPGDTQYF. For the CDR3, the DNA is TGTGCCAGCAGCCTACAAGCGGGGGGGCCGGGAGATACGCAGTATTTT.